Below, 9 T cell receptor beta chains from the same sample are listed, as sequenced in a study of CD8 T cells in Susac syndrome. Reverse transcription of roughly 0.5 to 1 ug RNA was carried out with random hexamers. One entry per CDR3 protein, called by TCRdb with MiXCR from the immunoSEQ multiplex PCR reads. The table records under 250,000 distinct CDR3 sequences, about 95% of them present only once. Material: CD4+ T cells from PBMCs. The receptors were sampled from a human donor with Susac syndrome.

This chain uses TRBV7-2 with TRBJ2-3; 7 bases map to TRBD1. Germline trimming cut 3 bases from V and 0 bases from J; bases unmatched to any gene: 3. This CDR3 contains 15 residues. Germline lookup yields CDR1 SGHTA and CDR2 FQGNSA. The CDR3 protein is CASSLNRGSTDTQYF. CDR3 DNA sequence: TGTGCCAGCAGCTTGAACAGGGGTAGCACAGATACGCAGTATTTT.

This clonotype came up once. The rearrangement links TRBV12-3 or TRBV12-4 to TRBJ2-5, with unresolved D. V was cut by 6 bases and J by 5 bases, with 16 bases left in between. This CDR3 is built from 14 residues. The chain's CDR3 is CASSHGPEQETQYF. Here the CDR3 DNA reads TGTGCCAGCAGCCACGGGCCAGAGCAGGAGACCCAGTACTTC.

The table lists this clonotype with a few counts. The genes are TRBV5-1 and TRBJ2-5; no clear D gene. V was pared by 4 bases and J by 1 base, with 20 bases between. Looked up from germline, CDR1 is SGHRS and CDR2 is YFSETQ. This CDR3 has 17 residues. The CDR3 DNA follows: TGCGCCAGCAGCCGTCCCTCAGGAAGTACAACCCAAGAGACCCAGTACTTC. It yields the protein CASSRPSGSTTQETQYF.

The V and J genes are TRBV15 and TRBJ2-3; the D is unclear. Trimming shortened V by 3 bases and J by 6 bases, and 10 bases separated the two germline ends. CDR3 length equals 13 residues. Germline V lookup: CDR1 LNHNV, CDR2 YYDKDF (reference sequence). For the CDR3, the DNA is TGTGCCACCAGCAGGGAGATCATGGATACGCAGTATTTT. It specifies CATSREIMDTQYF.

The chain combines TRBV30 with TRBJ2-2, with no clear D. With 0 bases removed from V and 10 bases from J, the gap between germline ends came to 18 bases. Germline loops: CDR1 GTSNPN, CDR2 SVGIG (reference sequence). There are 15 residues in the CDR3. The CDR3 loop reads CAWSVILVQPKELFF. CDR3 bases: TGTGCCTGGAGTGTAATTTTGGTACAGCCGAAGGAGCTGTTTTTT.

The chain employs TRBV7-2 and TRBJ2-1, with D possibly being TRBD1 (7 bases). V lost 2 bases and J 3 bases, leaving 11 bases between the germline ends. Germline V gene lookup returns CDR1 SGHTA and CDR2 FQGNSA. The CDR3 consists of 15 residues. The CDR3 here is CASSLRQGGYNEQFF. The CDR3 DNA reads as TGTGCCAGCAGCTTAAGACAGGGAGGCTACAATGAGCAGTTCTTC.

CDR3 in amino acids: CASSYQGRGDGETQYF. The CDR3, as DNA: TGTGCCAGCAGTTATCAGGGACGAGGGGACGGAGAGACCCAGTACTTC. The genes are TRBV28 and TRBJ2-5, with D tentatively TRBD1 or TRBD2 (5 bases each). Trimming pared 4 bases from V and 4 bases from J, leaving 19 bases between. Germline CDR1 is MDHEN and CDR2 is SYDVKM. This CDR3 region has 16 residues.

The V call is TRBV29-1, the J call TRBJ2-5; 7 bases are a match to TRBD2. The CDR3 loop spans 12 amino acids. Germline V gene lookup returns CDR1 SQVTM and CDR2 ANQGSEA. V shed 6 bases and J 6 bases; nucleotides not matched to a gene: 7. CDR3 protein: CSVGGGGQTQYF. The CDR3 nucleotides are TGCAGCGTCGGCGGGGGAGGCCAGACCCAGTACTTC.

The chain carries TRBV6-5 and TRBJ1-2, with TRBD1 identical over 8 bases. CDR3 length: 17 residues. CDR1 and CDR2 from the germline V gene are MNHEY and SVGAGI. V trimming: 2 bases; J trimming: 0 bases; junction bases outside the gene matches: 8. CDR3 residues: CASSYTGQGLANYGYTF. CDR3 sequence (DNA): TGTGCCAGCAGTTACACCGGACAGGGTTTGGCTAACTATGGCTACACCTTC.